What follows are 21 T cell receptor beta chains derived from one specimen sequenced in a study of spatial heterogeneity in lung cancer. Documented time point: blood at routine non-recurrence follow-up after resection. TCRdb itself ran the 5' RACE reads through MiXCR, one entry per CDR3 protein. The table lists about 36,000 distinct CDR3 sequences, under 9% of them singletons. Sequencing was performed on PBMCs, taken at follow-up. These receptors were obtained from a male donor with early-stage non-small cell lung cancer.

This clonotype was counted ten times or more. The chain uses TRBV7-3 and TRBJ2-3, with D perhaps being TRBD1 or TRBD2 (5 bases each). This CDR3 comprises 15 residues. The germline V gene has CDR1 SGHTA and CDR2 FQGTGA. V lost 4 bases to trimming and J lost 6 bases, with 17 bases between them. CDR3 in DNA: TGTGCCAGCAGCTCCGGGACCCCCAAAGGGGATACGCAGTATTTT. Translating it yields CASSSGTPKGDTQYF.

This clonotype was seen at least ten times. The chain uses TRBV7-3 and TRBJ2-7; 9 bases fit TRBD1. With 5 bases clipped from V and 3 bases from J, the junction kept 8 bases outside the gene matches. CDR1 and CDR2 (germline): SGHTA, FQGTGA. The CDR3 consists of 15 residues. CDR3 loop: CASSPGTGTFYEQYF. The CDR3, as DNA: TGTGCCAGCAGCCCCGGGACAGGGACTTTCTACGAGCAGTACTTC.

This clonotype was seen ten or more times. This chain links TRBV20-1 with TRBJ2-3; a weak D match, TRBD2 (5 bases). V gave up 1 base and J gave up 1 base, with 12 bases separating them. The CDR3 is 15 amino acids. The germline V gene has CDR1 DFQATT and CDR2 SNEGSKA (reference sequence). CDR3 loop: CSARVSGRRTDTQYF. CDR3 bases: TGCAGTGCTAGAGTCAGCGGCCGACGCACAGATACGCAGTATTTT.

This clonotype is medium-sized. The chain combines TRBV7-9 with TRBJ2-7; 13 bases are a match to TRBD2. With V trimmed by 5 bases and J by 2 bases, 3 bases remained unmatched. The CDR3 covers 15 residues. Germline loops: CDR1 SEHNR, CDR2 FQNEAQ (reference sequence). CDR3 nucleotide sequence: TGTGCCAGCAGCGCAACTAGCGGGGGGGCCTACGAGCAGTACTTC. Translating it yields CASSATSGGAYEQYF.

This clonotype was observed at least ten times. This sequence joins TRBV2 and TRBJ2-2; D possibly matches TRBD1 or TRBD2 (5 bases each). With 7 bases removed from V and 6 bases from J, the gap between germline ends came to 15 bases. Germline V lookup: CDR1 SNHLY, CDR2 FYNNEI. The CDR3 has 14 residues. The CDR3 bases are TGTGCCAGCAATGAGGGGTCATTGGCCGGGGAGCTGTTTTTT. This gives the protein CASNEGSLAGELFF.

This clonotype appeared a few times. J is TRBJ2-7 and V is TRBV11-2; D is uncertain. The CDR3 covers 10 residues. The ends were cut back, 10 bases at V and 1 base at J, with 5 bases in the middle. In germline, CDR1 is SGHAT, CDR2 FQNNGV. CDR3 sequence (DNA): TGTGCCATGAGTTCCTACGAGCAGTACTTC. This codes for CAMSSYEQYF.

This clonotype was seen at least ten times. The gene calls are TRBV20-1 and TRBJ2-5; 9 nucleotides match TRBD2. Germline loops: CDR1 DFQATT, CDR2 SNEGSKA (reference sequence). Unmatched junction bases numbered 4, after V lost 2 bases and J lost 3 bases. The CDR3 totals 14 residues. CDR3 region: CSARSPSGEETQYF. The CDR3 region has the DNA TGCAGTGCTAGATCCCCTAGCGGGGAAGAGACCCAGTACTTC.

Points on this clonotype: It may be a read error: a sequence one base away is much more abundant. The chain employs TRBV27 and TRBJ1-4; TRBD1 matches at 7 bases. Germline CDR1 is MNHEY and CDR2 is SMNVEV (reference sequence). The CDR3 length is 15 residues. The CDR3 DNA sequence: TGTGCCAGCAGTTTATATACAGGGGATGGCGAAAATCTGTTTTTT. Its protein is CASSLYTGDGENLFF.

This clonotype was detected ten times or more. The J gene is TRBJ1-4, the V gene TRBV6-6; 7 nucleotides match TRBD1. The germline V gene has CDR1 MNHNY and CDR2 SVGAGI (reference sequence). After removal of 4 bases from V and 4 bases from J, the junction contained 6 bases not matched to a gene. The CDR3 is 15 residues long. For the CDR3, the DNA is TGTGCCAGCAGTTCTTTGGACAGGAATAATGAAAAACTGTTTTTT. Its translation is CASSSLDRNNEKLFF.

This clonotype appeared many times. J is TRBJ2-7 and V is TRBV18; 7 nucleotides match TRBD1. Per the germline V gene, CDR1 is KGHSH and CDR2 is LQKENI. There are 15 residues in the CDR3. The V gene end was trimmed by 0 bases and the J gene end by 7 bases; junction bases not matched to a gene: 9. The CDR3 protein is CASSPPTGATGEQYF. The CDR3 DNA follows: TGTGCCAGCTCACCACCTACAGGGGCAACAGGAGAGCAGTACTTC.

This clonotype was counted ten times or more. The chain combines TRBV6-6 with TRBJ2-7; 7 bases are a match to TRBD2. The CDR3 contains 16 residues. The germline V gene has CDR1 MNHNY and CDR2 SVGAGI (reference sequence). Trimming removed 6 bases from V and 0 bases from J; junction bases left unmatched: 11. This CDR3 is CASSPGGLQSSYEQYF. The CDR3, as DNA: TGTGCCAGCAGCCCCGGGGGGTTACAGAGCTCCTACGAGCAGTACTTC.

This clonotype was observed at least ten times. This sequence joins TRBV7-2 and TRBJ1-1, with D uncertain. The germline CDR1 and CDR2 sequences are SGHTA and FQGNSA. Trimming shortened V by 1 base and J by 4 bases, and 10 bases separated the two germline ends. The CDR3 loop spans 14 amino acids. The CDR3 region has the DNA TGTGCCAGCAGCTTAGAGGTGAAAAGCACTGAAGCTTTCTTT. Translated, it gives CASSLEVKSTEAFF.

In this sample, this clonotype is medium-sized. The chain joins TRBV20-1 to TRBJ1-2; D remains ambiguous. This CDR3 spans 12 amino acids. V was pared by 6 bases and J by 0 bases, with 8 bases between. Germline assignment: CDR1 DFQATT and CDR2 SNEGSKA (reference sequence). CDR3 protein: CSASPANYGYTF. The CDR3, as DNA: TGCAGTGCAAGTCCAGCTAACTATGGCTACACCTTC.

A note on this clonotype: A junction end diverges from the germline sequence, so it may reflect a read error. The chain links TRBV7-9 to TRBJ1-5; 8 nucleotides align to TRBD1. Germline V lookup: CDR1 SEHNR, CDR2 FQNEAQ (reference sequence). The CDR3 is 15 residues long. The CDR3 DNA reads as TGTGCCAGCAGCCCGGACAGGGCTGGGAATCGGCCCCAGCATTTT. Translation: CASSPDRAGNRPQHF.

V gene TRBV29-1 combines with J gene TRBJ2-1, with 7 bases identical to TRBD1. V lost 2 bases, J lost 5 bases, and 9 bases stayed unmatched. Germline CDR1 SQVTM, CDR2 ANQGSEA. The CDR3 loop spans 15 amino acids. In DNA form, the CDR3 reads TGCAGCGTTGAATTACAGGGGCTATCTAACAATGAGCAGTTCTTC. Protein sequence: CSVELQGLSNNEQFF.

This clonotype is medium-sized (0.01 to 0.1%) in the sample. This rearrangement joins TRBV6-5 to TRBJ2-1, with 7 bases aligning to TRBD1. Looked up from germline, CDR1 is MNHEY and CDR2 is SVGAGI. V gave up 0 bases and J gave up 0 bases; unmatched junction bases: 2. This CDR3 region has 16 residues. CDR3 DNA: TGTGCCAGCAGTTACTCCTCAGGGGGCTCCTACAATGAGCAGTTCTTC. It translates to CASSYSSGGSYNEQFF.

This clonotype was seen at least ten times. The V gene is TRBV19, the J gene TRBJ2-7; weak D call: TRBD2 (6 bases). Trimming shortened V by 9 bases and J by 5 bases, and 17 bases separated the two germline ends. Germline V gene lookup returns CDR1 LNHDA and CDR2 SQIVND (reference sequence). This CDR3 spans 13 amino acids. This CDR3 is CASTGGFPNEQYF. The CDR3 DNA reads as TGTGCCAGCACTGGAGGGTTCCCAAACGAGCAGTACTTC.

There are many counts of this clonotype. CDR3 DNA: TGTGCCAGCAGCACTAGACAGGGTGGTGGCTACACCTTC. Translation gives CASSTRQGGGYTF. The rearrangement links TRBV11-2 to TRBJ1-2, with 7 positions matching TRBD1. Germline trimming cut 5 bases from V and 7 bases from J; bases unmatched to any gene: 7. Per germline, CDR1 SGHAT and CDR2 FQNNGV. This CDR3 spans 13 amino acids. The whole variable domain, remainder taken from reference TRBV11-2 and TRBJ1-2, is EAGVAQSPRYKIIEKRQSVAFWCNPISGHATLYWYQQILGQGPKLLIQFQNNGVVDDSQLPKDRFSAERLKGVDSTLKIQPAKLEDSAVYLCASSTRQGGGYTFGSGTRLTVV.

As concerns this clonotype: A junction boundary mismatches the germline segment, possibly from a read error. The genes are TRBV7-7 and TRBJ2-3, with 7 bases lining up with TRBD1. Germline V gene sequence: CDR1 SSHAT, CDR2 FNYEAQ (reference sequence). There are 15 residues in the CDR3. CDR3 coding DNA: TGTGCTAGCAGCTTAACAGGGGACAGCACAGATACGCAGTATTTT. Translation: CASSLTGDSTDTQYF.

This clonotype came up many times. The V gene is TRBV25-1, the J gene TRBJ1-3; D remains ambiguous. CDR1 MGHDK and CDR2 SYGVNS come from the germline V gene. This CDR3 has 16 amino acids. The V end lost 5 bases, the J end lost 8 bases, and 22 bases lay between the germline ends. The CDR3, as DNA: TGTGCCAGCAGTCCTCATCGAAAGGGTAGTCGGGACACCATATATTTT. Translation gives CASSPHRKGSRDTIYF.

The table lists this clonotype with many counts. V usage is TRBV12-3 or TRBV12-4 and J usage is TRBJ1-1; possibly TRBD1 for D (6 bases). V was cut by 3 bases and J by 1 base, with 27 bases left in between. The CDR3 extends over 20 amino acids. The CDR3 DNA reads TGTGCCAGCAGTTTTTTCCCCGGAAACCCTCCCCCGGGACAGAACACTGAAGCTTTCTTT. Encoded protein: CASSFFPGNPPPGQNTEAFF.